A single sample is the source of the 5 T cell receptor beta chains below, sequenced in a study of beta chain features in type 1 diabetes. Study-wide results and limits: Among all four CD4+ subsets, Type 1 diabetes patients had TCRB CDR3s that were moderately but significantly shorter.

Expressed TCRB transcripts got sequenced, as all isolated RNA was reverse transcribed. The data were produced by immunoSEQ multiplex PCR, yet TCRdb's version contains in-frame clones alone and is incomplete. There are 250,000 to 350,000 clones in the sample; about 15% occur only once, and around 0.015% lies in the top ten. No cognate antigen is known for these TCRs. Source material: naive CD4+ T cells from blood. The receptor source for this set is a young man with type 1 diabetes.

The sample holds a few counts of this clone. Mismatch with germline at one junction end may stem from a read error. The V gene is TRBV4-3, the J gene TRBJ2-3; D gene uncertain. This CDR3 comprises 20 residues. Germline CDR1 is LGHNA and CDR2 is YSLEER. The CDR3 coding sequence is TGCGCCAGCAGCCGACACTCGCTCCCAAACCCCGGTGGAAGCACCGATACGCAGTATTTT. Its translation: CASSRHSLPNPGGSTDTQYF.

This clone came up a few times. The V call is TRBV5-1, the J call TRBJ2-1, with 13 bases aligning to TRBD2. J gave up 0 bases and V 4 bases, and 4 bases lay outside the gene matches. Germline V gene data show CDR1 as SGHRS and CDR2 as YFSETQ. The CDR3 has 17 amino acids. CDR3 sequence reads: CASSLGTSGASYNEQFF. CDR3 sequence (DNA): TGCGCCAGCAGCCTCGGGACTAGCGGGGCCTCCTACAATGAGCAGTTCTTC.

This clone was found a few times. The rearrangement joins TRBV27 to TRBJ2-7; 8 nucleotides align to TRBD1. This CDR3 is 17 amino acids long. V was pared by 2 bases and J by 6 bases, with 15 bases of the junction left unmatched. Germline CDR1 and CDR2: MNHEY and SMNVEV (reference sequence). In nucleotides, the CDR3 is TGTGCCAGCAGTTTAGAGTTTGGCAGGGGGCTCGTCACCGAGCAGTACTTC. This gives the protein CASSLEFGRGLVTEQYF.

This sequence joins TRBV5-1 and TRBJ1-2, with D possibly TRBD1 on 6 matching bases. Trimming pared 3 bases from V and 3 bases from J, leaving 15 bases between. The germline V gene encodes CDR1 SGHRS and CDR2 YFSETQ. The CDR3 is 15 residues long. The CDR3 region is CASSSLAGADYGYTF. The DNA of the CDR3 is TGCGCCAGCAGCTCATTGGCAGGGGCTGACTATGGCTACACCTTC.

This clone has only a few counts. CDR3 sequence: CASSLAVTGAPYEQYF. CDR3 bases: TGTGCCAGCAGCTTAGCGGTCACAGGGGCCCCCTACGAGCAGTACTTC. The V call is TRBV7-2, the J call TRBJ2-7; 7 bases fit TRBD1. Germline lookup yields CDR1 SGHTA and CDR2 FQGNSA. CDR3 length equals 16 residues. Trimming at V came to 0 bases and at J to 2 bases, leaving 7 bases not matched to a gene.